This T cell receptor beta chain was sequenced for a study of T-cell memory formation after mild COVID-19. Study-level findings and limits: For second-wave clones that peaked at day 37, SARS-CoV-2 specificity went unverified. Clones that contracted from day 15 to 85 were balanced CD4/CD8, while later expanders leaned CD4+.

TCRdb independently ran MiXCR on the 5' RACE reads; one entry per CDR3 protein. This sample has about 150,000 distinct CDR3 sequences, with under 15% found just once. This clonotype has just a few counts. The antigen is undetermined. The specimen was PBMCs or a T cell subset sorted from them (not recorded which). This clonotype was obtained from a man between 18 and 29 years old who had mild COVID-19 (a few samples of this study predate the infection). Cell type and time point are not known.

The DNA for the CDR3 is TGTGCCAGCAGACAGGGGCCCTCTGGAAACACCATATATTTT. Translating gives CASRQGPSGNTIYF. The V and J genes are TRBV7-2 and TRBJ1-3, with 7 bases matching TRBD1. In germline, CDR1 is SGHTA, CDR2 FQGNSA. With 6 bases clipped from V and 0 bases from J, the junction kept 2 bases outside the gene matches. CDR3 length: 14 amino acids.